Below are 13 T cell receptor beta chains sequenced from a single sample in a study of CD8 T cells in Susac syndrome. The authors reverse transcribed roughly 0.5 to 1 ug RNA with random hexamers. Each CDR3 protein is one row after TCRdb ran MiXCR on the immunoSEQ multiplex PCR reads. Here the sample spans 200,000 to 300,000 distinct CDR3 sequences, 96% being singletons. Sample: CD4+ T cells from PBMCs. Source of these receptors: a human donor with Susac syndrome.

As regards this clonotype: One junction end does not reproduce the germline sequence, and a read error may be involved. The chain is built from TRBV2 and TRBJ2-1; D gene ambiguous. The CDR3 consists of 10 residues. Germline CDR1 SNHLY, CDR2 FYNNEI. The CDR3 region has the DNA TGTGCCAGCAGTCAAGCTGAGCAGTTCTTC. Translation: CASSQAEQFF.

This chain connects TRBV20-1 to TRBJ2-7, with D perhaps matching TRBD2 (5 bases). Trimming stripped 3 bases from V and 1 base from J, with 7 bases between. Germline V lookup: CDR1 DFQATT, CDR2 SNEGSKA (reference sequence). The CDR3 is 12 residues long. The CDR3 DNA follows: TGCAGTGCTAGGACTACGTCCTACGAGCAGTACTTC. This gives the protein CSARTTSYEQYF.

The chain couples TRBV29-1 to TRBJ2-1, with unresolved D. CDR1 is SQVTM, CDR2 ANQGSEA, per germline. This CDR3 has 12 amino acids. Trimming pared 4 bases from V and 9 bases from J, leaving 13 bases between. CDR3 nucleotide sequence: TGCAGCGTTGTCGCCGGGTTCGGTGAGCAGTTCTTC. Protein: CSVVAGFGEQFF.

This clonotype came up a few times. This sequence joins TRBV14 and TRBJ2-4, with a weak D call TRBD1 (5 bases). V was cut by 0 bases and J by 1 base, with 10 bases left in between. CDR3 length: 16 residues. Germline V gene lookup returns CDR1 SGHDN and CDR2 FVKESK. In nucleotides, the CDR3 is TGTGCCAGCAGCCAAGAAGGAGCAGGGGCCAAAAACATTCAGTACTTC. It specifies CASSQEGAGAKNIQYF.

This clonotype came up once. CDR3 in DNA: TGTGCCAGCAGCTCGACTAGCGGGATATACGAGCAGTACTTC. It codes for CASSSTSGIYEQYF. The chain combines TRBV5-4 with TRBJ2-7; 11 nucleotides line up with TRBD2. With V trimmed by 3 bases and J by 4 bases, 3 bases remained unmatched. CDR3 length: 14 residues. Germline assignment: CDR1 SGHNT and CDR2 YYREEE (reference sequence).

The CDR3 spells CASSQGENQPQHF. As DNA, the CDR3 is TGTGCCAGCTCACAGGGGGAGAATCAGCCCCAGCATTTT. V usage is TRBV18 and J usage is TRBJ1-5, with a possible D match to TRBD1 (6 bases). The V end lost 4 bases, the J end lost 4 bases, and 8 bases lay between the germline ends. Per germline, CDR1 KGHSH and CDR2 LQKENI. The CDR3 has 13 residues.

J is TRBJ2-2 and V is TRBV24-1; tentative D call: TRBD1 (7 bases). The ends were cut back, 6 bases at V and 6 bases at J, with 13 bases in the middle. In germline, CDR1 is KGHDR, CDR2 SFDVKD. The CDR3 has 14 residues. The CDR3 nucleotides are TGTGCCACCAGTTCGCGGGACAGTTCCGGGGAGCTGTTTTTT. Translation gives CATSSRDSSGELFF.

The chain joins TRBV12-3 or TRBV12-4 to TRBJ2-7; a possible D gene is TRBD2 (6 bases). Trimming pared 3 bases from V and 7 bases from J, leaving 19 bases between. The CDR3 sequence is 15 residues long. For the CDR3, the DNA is TGTGCCAGCAGTTTTTATCGGGGAGCGGGTCTTGAGCAGTACTTC. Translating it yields CASSFYRGAGLEQYF.

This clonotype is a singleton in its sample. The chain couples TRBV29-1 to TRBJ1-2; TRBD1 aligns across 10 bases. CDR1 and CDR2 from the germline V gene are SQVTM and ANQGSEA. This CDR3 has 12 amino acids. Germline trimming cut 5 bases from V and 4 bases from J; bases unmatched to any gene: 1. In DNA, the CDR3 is TGCAGCGTTCGGACAGGGGGCTATGGCTACACCTTC. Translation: CSVRTGGYGYTF.

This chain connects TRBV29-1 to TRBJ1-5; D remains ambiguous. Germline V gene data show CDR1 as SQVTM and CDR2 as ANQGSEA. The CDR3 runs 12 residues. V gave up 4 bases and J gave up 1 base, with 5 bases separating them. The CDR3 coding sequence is TGCAGCGTTGTGCACAGCAATCAGCCCCAGCATTTT. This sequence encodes CSVVHSNQPQHF.

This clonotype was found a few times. The CDR3 loop reads CASSRGGTGGVYGYTF. Here the CDR3 DNA reads TGCGCCAGCAGCCGAGGAGGGACAGGGGGCGTCTATGGCTACACCTTC. The chain uses TRBV5-1 and TRBJ1-2; the match to TRBD1 covers 12 bases. The CDR3 extends over 16 amino acids. Looked up from germline, CDR1 is SGHRS and CDR2 is YFSETQ. V lost 4 bases and J lost 4; bases outside the gene matches: 8.

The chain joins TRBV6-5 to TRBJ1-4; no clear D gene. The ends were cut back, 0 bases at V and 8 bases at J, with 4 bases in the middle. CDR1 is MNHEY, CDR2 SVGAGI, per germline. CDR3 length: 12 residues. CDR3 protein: CASSYSREKLFF. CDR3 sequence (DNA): TGTGCCAGCAGTTACTCTCGCGAAAAACTGTTTTTT.

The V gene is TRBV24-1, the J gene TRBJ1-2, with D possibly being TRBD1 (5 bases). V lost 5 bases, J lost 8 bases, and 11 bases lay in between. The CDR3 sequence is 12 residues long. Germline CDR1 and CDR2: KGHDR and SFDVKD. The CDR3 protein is CATSARGEGYTF. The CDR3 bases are TGTGCCACCAGTGCGAGAGGGGAAGGCTACACCTTC.